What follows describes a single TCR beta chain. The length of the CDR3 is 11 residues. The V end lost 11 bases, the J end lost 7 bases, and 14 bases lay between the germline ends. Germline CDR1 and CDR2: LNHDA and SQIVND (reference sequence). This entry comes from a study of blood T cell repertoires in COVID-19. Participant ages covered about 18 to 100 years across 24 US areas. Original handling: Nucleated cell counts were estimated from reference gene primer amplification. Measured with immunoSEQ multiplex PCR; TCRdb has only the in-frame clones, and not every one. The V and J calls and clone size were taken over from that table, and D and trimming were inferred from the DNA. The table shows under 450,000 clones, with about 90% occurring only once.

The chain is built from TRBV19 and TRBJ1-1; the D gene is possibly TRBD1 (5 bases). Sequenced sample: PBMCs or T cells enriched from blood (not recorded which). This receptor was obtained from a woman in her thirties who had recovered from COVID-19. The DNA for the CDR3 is TGTGCCGGCCGGGGGTCTGGTGAAGCTTTCTTT. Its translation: CAGRGSGEAFF.